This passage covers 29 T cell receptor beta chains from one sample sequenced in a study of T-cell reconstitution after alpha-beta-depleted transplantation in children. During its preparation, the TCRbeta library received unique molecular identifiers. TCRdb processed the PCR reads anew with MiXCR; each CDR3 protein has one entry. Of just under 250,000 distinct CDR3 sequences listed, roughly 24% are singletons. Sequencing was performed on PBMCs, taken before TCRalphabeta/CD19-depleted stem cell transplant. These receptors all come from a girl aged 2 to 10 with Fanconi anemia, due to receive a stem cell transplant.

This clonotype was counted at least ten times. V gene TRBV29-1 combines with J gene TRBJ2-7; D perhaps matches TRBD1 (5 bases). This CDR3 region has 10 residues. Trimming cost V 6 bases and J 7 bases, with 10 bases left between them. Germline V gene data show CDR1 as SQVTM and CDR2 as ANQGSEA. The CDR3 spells CSVTQGEQYF. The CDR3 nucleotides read TGCAGCGTAACCCAGGGAGAGCAGTACTTC.

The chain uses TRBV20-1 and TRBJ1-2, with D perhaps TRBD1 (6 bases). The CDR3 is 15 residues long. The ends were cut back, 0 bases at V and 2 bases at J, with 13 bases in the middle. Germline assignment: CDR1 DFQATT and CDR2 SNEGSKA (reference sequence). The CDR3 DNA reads TGCAGTGCTAGAGATTCGAAAACAGGGAACTATGGCTACACCTTC. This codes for CSARDSKTGNYGYTF.

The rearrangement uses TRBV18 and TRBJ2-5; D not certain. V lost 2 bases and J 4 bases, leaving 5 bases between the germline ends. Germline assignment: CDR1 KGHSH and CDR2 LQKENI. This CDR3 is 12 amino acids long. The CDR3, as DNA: TGTGCCAGCTCACCAGTGATAGAGACCCAGTACTTC. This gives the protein CASSPVIETQYF.

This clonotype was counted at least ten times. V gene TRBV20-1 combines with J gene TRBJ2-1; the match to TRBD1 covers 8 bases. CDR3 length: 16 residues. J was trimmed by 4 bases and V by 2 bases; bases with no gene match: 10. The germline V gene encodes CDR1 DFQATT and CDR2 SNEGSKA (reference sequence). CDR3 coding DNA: TGCAGTGCTAGATTCTTGACAGGGGTAAAATACAATGAGCAGTTCTTC. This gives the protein CSARFLTGVKYNEQFF.

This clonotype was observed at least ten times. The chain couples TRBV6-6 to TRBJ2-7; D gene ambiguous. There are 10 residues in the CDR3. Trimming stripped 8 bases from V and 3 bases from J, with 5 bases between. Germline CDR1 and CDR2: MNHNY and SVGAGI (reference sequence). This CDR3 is CASVYYEQYF. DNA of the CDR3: TGTGCCAGCGTCTACTACGAGCAGTACTTC.

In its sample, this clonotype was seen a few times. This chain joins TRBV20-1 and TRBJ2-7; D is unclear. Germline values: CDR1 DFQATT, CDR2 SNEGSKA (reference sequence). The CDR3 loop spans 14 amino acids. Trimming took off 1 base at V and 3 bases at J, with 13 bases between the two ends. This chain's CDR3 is CSARGAGYLYEQYF. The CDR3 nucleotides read TGCAGTGCTAGAGGGGCAGGCTACCTCTACGAGCAGTACTTC.

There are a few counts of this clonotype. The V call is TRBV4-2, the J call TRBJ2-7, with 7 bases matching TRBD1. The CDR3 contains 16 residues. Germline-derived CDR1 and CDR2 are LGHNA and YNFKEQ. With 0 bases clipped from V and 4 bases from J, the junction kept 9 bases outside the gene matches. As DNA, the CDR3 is TGTGCCAGCAGCCAAGATCAGACAGGGAGATTATACGAGCAGTACTTC. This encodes CASSQDQTGRLYEQYF.

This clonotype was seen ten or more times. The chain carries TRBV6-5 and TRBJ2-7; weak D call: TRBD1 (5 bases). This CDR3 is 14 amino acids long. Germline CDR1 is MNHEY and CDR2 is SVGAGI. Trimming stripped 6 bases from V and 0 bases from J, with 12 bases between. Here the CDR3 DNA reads TGTGCCAGCAGGCCCAACAGGTTCTCCTACGAGCAGTACTTC. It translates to CASRPNRFSYEQYF.

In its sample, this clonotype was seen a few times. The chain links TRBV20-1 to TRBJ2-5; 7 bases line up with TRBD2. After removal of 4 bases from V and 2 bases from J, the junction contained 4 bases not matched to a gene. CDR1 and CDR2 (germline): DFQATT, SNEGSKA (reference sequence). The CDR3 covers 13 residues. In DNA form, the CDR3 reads TGCAGTGCTATCTGGCGGGGGCAAGAGACCCAGTACTTC. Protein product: CSAIWRGQETQYF.

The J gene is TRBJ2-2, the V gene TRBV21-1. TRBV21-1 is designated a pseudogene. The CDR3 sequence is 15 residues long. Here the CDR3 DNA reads TGTGCCAGCAACCTTCTCTGGTGGGACACCGGGGAGCTGTTTTTT. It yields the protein CASNLLWWDTGELFF.

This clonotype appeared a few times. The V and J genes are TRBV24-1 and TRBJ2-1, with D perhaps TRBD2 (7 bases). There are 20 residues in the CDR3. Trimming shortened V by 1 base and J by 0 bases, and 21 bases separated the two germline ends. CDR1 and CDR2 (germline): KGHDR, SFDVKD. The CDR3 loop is CATSDLRGGEGRSSYNEQFF. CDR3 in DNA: TGTGCCACCAGTGATTTAAGGGGGGGGGAGGGCAGGAGCTCCTACAATGAGCAGTTCTTC.

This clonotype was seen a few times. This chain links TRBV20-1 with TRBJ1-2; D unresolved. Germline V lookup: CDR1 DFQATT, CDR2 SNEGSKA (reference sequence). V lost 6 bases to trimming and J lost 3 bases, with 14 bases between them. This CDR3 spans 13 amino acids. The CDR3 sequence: CSAFRQADYGYTF. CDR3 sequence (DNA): TGCAGTGCCTTCCGGCAGGCGGACTATGGCTACACCTTC.

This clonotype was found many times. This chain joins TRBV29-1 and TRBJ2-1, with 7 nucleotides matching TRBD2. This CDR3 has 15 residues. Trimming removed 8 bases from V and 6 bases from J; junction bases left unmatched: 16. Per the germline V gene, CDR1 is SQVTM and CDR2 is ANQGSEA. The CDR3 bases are TGCAGCATCGGACTAGAGCAATTCCTTCGCAATGAGCAGTTCTTC. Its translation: CSIGLEQFLRNEQFF.

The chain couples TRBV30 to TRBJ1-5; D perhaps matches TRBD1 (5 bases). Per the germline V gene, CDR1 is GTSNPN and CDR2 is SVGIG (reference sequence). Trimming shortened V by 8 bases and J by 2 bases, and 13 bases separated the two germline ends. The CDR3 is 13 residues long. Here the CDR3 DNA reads TGTGCCCTGAAGTGGGGACGCAATCAGCCCCAGCATTTT. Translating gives CALKWGRNQPQHF.

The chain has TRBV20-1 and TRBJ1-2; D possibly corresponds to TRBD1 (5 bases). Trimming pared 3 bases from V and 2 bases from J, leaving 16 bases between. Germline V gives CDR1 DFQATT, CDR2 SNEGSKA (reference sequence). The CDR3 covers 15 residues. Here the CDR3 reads CSASRDGMINYGYTF. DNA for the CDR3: TGCAGTGCTAGCCGGGACGGTATGATCAACTATGGCTACACCTTC.

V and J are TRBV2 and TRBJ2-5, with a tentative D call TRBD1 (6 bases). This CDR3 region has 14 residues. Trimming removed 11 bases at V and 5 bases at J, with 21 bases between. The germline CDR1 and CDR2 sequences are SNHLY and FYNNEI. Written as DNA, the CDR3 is TGTGCCCGAAGACACACAGGGAATGGGGAGACCCAGTACTTC. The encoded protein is CARRHTGNGETQYF.

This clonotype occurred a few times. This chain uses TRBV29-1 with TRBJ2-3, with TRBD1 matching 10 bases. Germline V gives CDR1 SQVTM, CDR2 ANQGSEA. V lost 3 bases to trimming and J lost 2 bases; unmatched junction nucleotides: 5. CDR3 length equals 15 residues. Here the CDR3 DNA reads TGCAGCGTTGAGGGGGACAGGGGACCCACAGATACGCAGTATTTT. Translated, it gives CSVEGDRGPTDTQYF.

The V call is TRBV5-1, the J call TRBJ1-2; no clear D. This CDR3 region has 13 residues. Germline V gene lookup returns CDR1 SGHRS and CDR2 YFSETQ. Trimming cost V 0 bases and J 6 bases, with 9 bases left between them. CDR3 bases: TGCGCCAGCAGCTTGGAGGGCCTCCATGGCTACACCTTC. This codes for CASSLEGLHGYTF. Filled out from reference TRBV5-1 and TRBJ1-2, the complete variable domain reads KAGVTQTPRYLIKTRGQQVTLSCSPISGHRSVSWYQQTPGQGLQFLFEYFSETQRNKGNFPGRFSGRQFSNSRSEMNVSTLELGDSALYLCASSLEGLHGYTFGSGTRLTVV.

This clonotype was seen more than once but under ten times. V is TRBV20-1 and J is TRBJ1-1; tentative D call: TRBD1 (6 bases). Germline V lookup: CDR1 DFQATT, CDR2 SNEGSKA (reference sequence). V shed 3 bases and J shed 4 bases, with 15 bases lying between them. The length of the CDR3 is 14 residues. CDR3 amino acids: CSARGRGGITEAFF. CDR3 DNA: TGCAGTGCTAGGGGTAGAGGGGGAATCACTGAAGCTTTCTTT.

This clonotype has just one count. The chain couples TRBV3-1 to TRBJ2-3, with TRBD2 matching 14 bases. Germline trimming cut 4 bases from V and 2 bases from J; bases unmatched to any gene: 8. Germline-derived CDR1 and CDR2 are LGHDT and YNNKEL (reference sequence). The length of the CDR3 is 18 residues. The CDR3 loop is CASSLLPGLAGDTDTQYF. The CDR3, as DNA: TGTGCCAGCAGCCTTTTGCCGGGACTAGCGGGAGACACAGATACGCAGTATTTT.

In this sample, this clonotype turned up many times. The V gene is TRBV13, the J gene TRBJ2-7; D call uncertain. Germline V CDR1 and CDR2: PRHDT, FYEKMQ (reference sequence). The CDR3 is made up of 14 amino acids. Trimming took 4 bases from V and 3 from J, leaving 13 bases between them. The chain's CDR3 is CASSSRLLNYEQYF. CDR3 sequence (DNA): TGTGCCAGCAGCTCGCGTCTACTTAACTACGAGCAGTACTTC.

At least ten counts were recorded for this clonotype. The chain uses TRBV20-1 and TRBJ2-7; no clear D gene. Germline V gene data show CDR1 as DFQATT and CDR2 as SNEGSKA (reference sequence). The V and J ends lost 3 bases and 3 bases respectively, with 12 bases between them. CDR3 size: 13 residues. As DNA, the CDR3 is TGCAGTGCTAGGGATGCGGTTCACTACGAGCAGTACTTC. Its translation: CSARDAVHYEQYF.

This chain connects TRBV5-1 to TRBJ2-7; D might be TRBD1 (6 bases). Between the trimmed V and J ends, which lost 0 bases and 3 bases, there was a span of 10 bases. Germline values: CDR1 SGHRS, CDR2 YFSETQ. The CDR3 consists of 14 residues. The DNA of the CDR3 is TGCGCCAGCAGCTTGGCAGGGACACACTACGAGCAGTACTTC. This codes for CASSLAGTHYEQYF.

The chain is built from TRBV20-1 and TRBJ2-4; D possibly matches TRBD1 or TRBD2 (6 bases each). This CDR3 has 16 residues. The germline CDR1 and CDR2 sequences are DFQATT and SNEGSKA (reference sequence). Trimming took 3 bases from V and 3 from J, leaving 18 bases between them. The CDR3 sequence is CSARANREVGKNIQYF. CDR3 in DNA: TGCAGTGCTAGGGCTAACAGGGAGGTGGGCAAAAACATTCAGTACTTC.

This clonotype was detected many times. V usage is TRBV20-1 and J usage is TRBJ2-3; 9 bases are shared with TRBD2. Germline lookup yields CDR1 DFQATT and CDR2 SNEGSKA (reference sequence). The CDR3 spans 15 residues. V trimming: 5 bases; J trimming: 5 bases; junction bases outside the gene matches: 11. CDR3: CSAGRGGASVDTQYF. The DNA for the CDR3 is TGCAGTGCTGGACGCGGGGGGGCAAGTGTAGATACGCAGTATTTT.

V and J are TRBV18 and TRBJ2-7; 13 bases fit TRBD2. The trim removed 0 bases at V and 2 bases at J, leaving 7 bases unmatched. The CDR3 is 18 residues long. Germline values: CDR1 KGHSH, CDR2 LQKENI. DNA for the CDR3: TGTGCCAGCTCACCACCGGGACTAGCGGGACGCGTACCCTACGAGCAGTACTTC. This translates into CASSPPGLAGRVPYEQYF.

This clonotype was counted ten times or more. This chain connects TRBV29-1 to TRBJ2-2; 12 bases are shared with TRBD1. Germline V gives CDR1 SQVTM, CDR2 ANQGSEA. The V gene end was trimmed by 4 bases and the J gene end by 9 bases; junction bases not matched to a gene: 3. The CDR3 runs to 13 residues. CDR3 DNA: TGCAGCGTTGCGGGACAGGGGGCAAGGGAGCTGTTTTTT. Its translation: CSVAGQGARELFF.

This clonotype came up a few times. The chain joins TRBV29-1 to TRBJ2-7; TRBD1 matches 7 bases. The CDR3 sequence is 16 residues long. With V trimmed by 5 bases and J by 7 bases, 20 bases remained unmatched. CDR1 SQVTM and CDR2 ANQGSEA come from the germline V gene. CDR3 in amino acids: CSVRKGWDSLLREQYF. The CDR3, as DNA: TGCAGCGTTCGCAAAGGGTGGGACAGCTTACTGAGGGAGCAGTACTTC.

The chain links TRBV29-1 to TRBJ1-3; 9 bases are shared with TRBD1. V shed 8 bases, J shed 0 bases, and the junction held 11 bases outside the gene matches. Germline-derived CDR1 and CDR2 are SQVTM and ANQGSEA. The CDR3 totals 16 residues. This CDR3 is CSPGPGTGRSGNTIYF. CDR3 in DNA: TGCAGCCCGGGACCCGGGACAGGGCGCTCTGGAAACACCATATATTTT.